Below are 21 T cell receptor beta chains sequenced from a single sample in a study of molecular identifiers for immune sequencing clone quantification. TCRdb redid the calling of the PCR reads with MiXCR, one entry per CDR3 protein. The sample has hundreds of thousands of distinct CDR3 sequences; roughly 25% are singletons. Specimen: naive CD8+ T cells from blood, with Jurkat cell RNA spiked in. Stated subset: FACS-sorted CD8+CD4-CCR7+CD45RA+ naive T cells. These receptors all come from a human donor in good health. Some libraries in this study had Jurkat cell RNA spiked in.

Worth noting for this clonotype: At one end the junction does not follow the germline gene, possibly because of a read error. The rearrangement uses TRBV6-2 or TRBV6-3 and TRBJ2-7; D might be TRBD1 or TRBD2, each matching 5 bases. Germline values: CDR1 MNHEY, CDR2 SVGEGT. CDR3 length: 12 residues. The CDR3 region has the DNA TGTGCCAGCATGGGGGACCCCTACGGGCAGTACTTC. Its translation: CASMGDPYGQYF.

The gene calls are TRBV19 and TRBJ2-1, with 9 nucleotides matching TRBD1. Germline V lookup: CDR1 LNHDA, CDR2 SQIVND (reference sequence). This CDR3 comprises 15 residues. The V segment lost 9 bases and the J segment 5 bases; nucleotides outside the gene matches: 11. The CDR3: CASSIEDRGHNEQFF. CDR3 in DNA: TGTGCCAGCTCTATAGAGGACAGGGGCCACAATGAGCAGTTCTTC.

This clonotype was recorded at least ten times. The chain employs TRBV6-5 and TRBJ2-1; 8 bases line up with TRBD1. CDR3 size: 13 residues. Trimming took 7 bases from V and 6 from J; bases not matched to a gene: 5. Looked up from germline, CDR1 is MNHEY and CDR2 is SVGAGI. CDR3 DNA sequence: TGTGCCAGCACGGGACAGGTAGCCAATGAGCAGTTCTTC. This encodes CASTGQVANEQFF.

The rearrangement joins TRBV30 to TRBJ1-1, with D tentatively TRBD1 (6 bases). V was pared by 1 base and J by 7 bases, with 13 bases between. This CDR3 is 13 amino acids long. Germline CDR1 is GTSNPN and CDR2 is SVGIG (reference sequence). The CDR3 spells CAWSAGGAGEAFF. CDR3 bases: TGTGCCTGGAGTGCCGGGGGCGCGGGTGAAGCTTTCTTT. The whole variable domain, filled in from reference TRBV30 and TRBJ1-1, reads SQTIHQWPATLVQPVGSPLSLECTVEGTSNPNLYWYRQAAGRGLQLLFYSVGIGQISSEVPQNLSASRPQDRQFILSSKKLLLSDSGFYLCAWSAGGAGEAFFGQGTRLTVV.

This clonotype was found many times. The chain recombines TRBV30 with TRBJ2-7; D may be TRBD1 (6 bases). The V end was cut by 0 bases, the J end by 6 bases, with 9 bases between. The CDR3 contains 12 residues. Germline CDR1 GTSNPN, CDR2 SVGIG (reference sequence). CDR3 nucleotides: TGTGCCTGGAGTGTACAGGGCCCCGAGCAGTACTTC. Encoded protein: CAWSVQGPEQYF. Based on the CDR3 plus reference TRBV30 and TRBJ2-7, the full variable domain is SQTIHQWPATLVQPVGSPLSLECTVEGTSNPNLYWYRQAAGRGLQLLFYSVGIGQISSEVPQNLSASRPQDRQFILSSKKLLLSDSGFYLCAWSVQGPEQYFGPGTRLTVT.

The CDR3 region has the DNA TGTGCCAGCTCGGCCGGGAACTCTGGAAACACCATATATTTT. Residues: CASSAGNSGNTIYF. The V gene is TRBV7-6, the J gene TRBJ1-3; D gene unclear. The V end was cut by 8 bases, the J end by 0 bases, with 11 bases between. Germline CDR1 and CDR2: SGHVS and FNYEAQ. The CDR3 runs to 14 residues. The whole variable domain, filled in from reference TRBV7-6 and TRBJ1-3, reads GAGVSQSPRYKVTKRGQDVALRCDPISGHVSLYWYRQALGQGPEFLTYFNYEAQQDKSGLPNDRFSAERPEGSISTLTIQRTEQRDSAMYRCASSAGNSGNTIYFGEGSWLTVV.

This clonotype was observed once. This may come from a read error, since a much larger clone is one base off. The gene calls are TRBV20-1 and TRBJ2-4, with a tentative D call TRBD2 (5 bases). The CDR3 covers 15 residues. Germline values: CDR1 DFQATT, CDR2 SNEGSKA (reference sequence). CDR3 DNA sequence: TGCAGTGCTAGGGATATTAGCGAAAACAAAGACATTCAGTACTTC. Residues: CSARDISENKDIQYF.

The CDR3 sequence is CASSQALGPHGTTNEQYF. DNA of the CDR3: TGCGCCAGCAGCCAAGCTCTAGGCCCGCATGGGACAACGAACGAGCAGTACTTC. This chain joins TRBV4-1 and TRBJ2-7; a possible D gene is TRBD1 (6 bases). V lost 1 base and J lost 5, with 24 bases in between. Per germline, CDR1 MGHRA and CDR2 YSYEKL. This CDR3 spans 18 amino acids.

The DNA for the CDR3 is TGCAGTGCTAGAGTGTGGACTAGCGGATATTACGAGCAGTACTTC. This sequence encodes CSARVWTSGYYEQYF. The chain employs TRBV20-1 and TRBJ2-7, with 10 positions matching TRBD2. CDR1 and CDR2 (germline): DFQATT, SNEGSKA (reference sequence). With V trimmed by 1 base and J by 4 bases, 7 bases remained unmatched. This CDR3 is built from 15 residues.

Many counts were recorded for this clonotype. CDR3 nucleotide sequence: TGTGCCAGCAGTCCGAATTCAGGCCTCCTCTACGAGCAGTACTTC. The encoded protein is CASSPNSGLLYEQYF. This rearrangement joins TRBV27 to TRBJ2-7; no clear D. The germline V gene encodes CDR1 MNHEY and CDR2 SMNVEV (reference sequence). Deletions cut 5 bases from V and 3 bases from J, with 17 bases between. The CDR3 consists of 15 residues.

This clonotype has more than one count but fewer than ten. A much larger clone lies a single base off, so this may be a read error. The chain couples TRBV5-6 to TRBJ2-7; 7 bases are shared with TRBD1. From germline, CDR1 is SGHDT and CDR2 YYEEEE. V trimming: 4 bases; J trimming: 3 bases; junction bases outside the gene matches: 7. The CDR3 loop spans 14 amino acids. The CDR3 sequence is CASSLWDSHYEQYF. CDR3 bases: TGTGCCAGCAGCCTATGGGACAGTCACTACGAGCAGTACTTC.

This clonotype was seen repeatedly, ten times or more. The gene calls are TRBV12-3 or TRBV12-4 and TRBJ2-2; 7 bases are shared with TRBD2. The V segment lost 4 bases and the J segment 3 bases; nucleotides outside the gene matches: 8. The length of the CDR3 is 16 residues. Here the CDR3 reads CASSSRDYTYTGELFF. The CDR3 bases are TGTGCCAGCAGTTCTAGGGACTACACGTACACCGGGGAGCTGTTTTTT.

V and J are TRBV3-1 and TRBJ2-7; tentative D call: TRBD2 (6 bases). The CDR3 length is 13 residues. With 6 bases removed from V and 6 bases from J, the gap between germline ends came to 15 bases. The germline gives CDR1 LGHDT, CDR2 YNNKEL (reference sequence). CDR3 sequence reads: CASRESRGGEQYF. As DNA, the CDR3 is TGTGCCAGCAGGGAGTCAAGGGGAGGCGAGCAGTACTTC.

Points on this clonotype: It may be a read error: a sequence one base away is much more abundant. J is TRBJ2-1 and V is TRBV29-1; D is ambiguous. In germline, CDR1 is SQVTM, CDR2 ANQGSEA. There are 13 residues in the CDR3. The chain's CDR3 is CSAPQPPNNERFF. CDR3 DNA sequence: TGCAGCGCCCCACAGCCCCCGAACAATGAGCGGTTCTTC.

In this sample, this clonotype turned up a few times. The chain employs TRBV4-3 and TRBJ2-7; no clear D. Trimming removed 0 bases from V and 0 bases from J, with 9 bases in between. CDR1 and CDR2 from the germline V gene are LGHNA and YSLEER. The CDR3 totals 15 residues. CDR3 DNA sequence: TGCGCCAGCAGCCAAGAATGGGCCAGCTCCTACGAGCAGTACTTC. Amino acid sequence: CASSQEWASSYEQYF.

The rearrangement joins TRBV13 to TRBJ2-7; 10 nucleotides agree with TRBD2. CDR1 is PRHDT and CDR2 is FYEKMQ in the germline V gene (reference sequence). The CDR3 consists of 13 residues. V lost 8 bases, J lost 5 bases, and 6 bases stayed unmatched. The CDR3 region has the DNA TGTGCCAGCGGGGCTAGCGGGAGCCACGAGCAGTACTTC. Residues: CASGASGSHEQYF.

This chain links TRBV6-1 with TRBJ2-1; D might be TRBD1 or TRBD2, each matching 5 bases. The V gene lost 6 bases and the J gene lost 9 bases, with 21 bases spanning the gap. The CDR3 is 15 amino acids. CDR1 MNHNS and CDR2 SASEGT come from the germline V gene. In nucleotides, the CDR3 is TGTGCCAGCAGGGCTAACCGGGACGGACGGTCTGAGCAGTTCTTC. It translates to CASRANRDGRSEQFF.

Details on this clonotype: At one boundary the junction diverges from the germline segment, which might be a read error. The V gene is TRBV12-3 or TRBV12-4, the J gene TRBJ1-4, with 8 positions matching TRBD1. This CDR3 has 16 amino acids. CDR3 residues: CASSLSRTGLAELLLF. The DNA of the CDR3 is TGTGCCAGCAGCCTCAGTAGGACAGGGTTGGCTGAATTACTGTTATTT.

This clonotype was picked up a small number of times. This CDR3 reads CASSYEGELFF. CDR3 in DNA: TGTGCCAGCAGCTACGAAGGGGAGCTGTTTTTT. The chain joins TRBV7-2 to TRBJ2-2; D gene ambiguous. CDR3 length equals 11 residues. Germline loops: CDR1 SGHTA, CDR2 FQGNSA. Trimming left V 4 bases short and J 8 bases short, with 5 bases between.

The rearrangement links TRBV9 to TRBJ2-1, with D hard to call. This CDR3 is 14 amino acids long. V gave up 6 bases and J gave up 0 bases, with 10 bases separating them. In germline, CDR1 is SGDLS, CDR2 YYNGEE. The CDR3 DNA is TGTGCCAGCAAGGGCGATAGCTCCTACAATGAGCAGTTCTTC. This gives the protein CASKGDSSYNEQFF.

The table lists this clonotype with a few counts. The CDR3 loop reads CSARDVRREDTGQPQHF. CDR3 DNA sequence: TGCAGTGCTAGAGATGTTCGGAGGGAAGACACAGGGCAGCCCCAGCATTTT. This chain links TRBV20-1 with TRBJ1-5; a possible D gene is TRBD1 (6 bases). This CDR3 region has 17 residues. The V end lost 0 bases, the J end lost 7 bases, and 22 bases lay between the germline ends. CDR1 is DFQATT and CDR2 is SNEGSKA in the germline V gene (reference sequence).